These 27 T cell receptor beta chains share one sample of origin, sequenced in a study of a mutant IDH1 vaccine in newly diagnosed glioma. Their target antigens are unknown. Produced via immunoSEQ multiplex PCR; TCRdb's table is partial and in-frame only. The sample has 73,000 or so clones; approximately 88% are singletons. The time point here: week 35, safety follow-up. Vaccination used 300 ug of mutant IDH1 20-mer peptide per dose, with topical imiquimod. This material consisted of PBMCs, taken from a glioma patient whose treatment included an IDH1 peptide vaccine. The receptor source for this set is a young man with glioma.

CDR3 nucleotides: TGTGCCAGCTCGTCAGCGGGAGACCCCTCCTACGAGCAGTACTTC. Translating gives CASSSAGDPSYEQYF. The chain couples TRBV19 to TRBJ2-7, with 8 bases matching TRBD2. V shed 9 bases, J shed 0 bases, and the junction held 10 bases outside the gene matches. This CDR3 comprises 15 residues. Germline CDR1 and CDR2: LNHDA and SQIVND (reference sequence).

The rearrangement links TRBV19 to TRBJ2-5; the D gene is possibly TRBD1 (6 bases). Germline V gene data show CDR1 as LNHDA and CDR2 as SQIVND (reference sequence). V gave up 8 bases and J gave up 4 bases, with 17 bases separating them. There are 14 residues in the CDR3. The CDR3 is CASSDSGIRETQYF. DNA of the CDR3: TGTGCCAGTTCGGACAGTGGAATCCGAGAGACCCAGTACTTC.

This clone was counted a few times. The chain employs TRBV30 and TRBJ1-1; 7 nucleotides line up with TRBD1. CDR1 and CDR2 (germline): GTSNPN, SVGIG (reference sequence). V lost 2 bases to trimming and J lost 3 bases; unmatched junction nucleotides: 6. The CDR3 consists of 14 residues. The CDR3 sequence: CAWSRTGTDTEAFF. For the CDR3, the DNA is TGTGCCTGGAGTCGAACCGGGACAGACACTGAAGCTTTCTTT.

The V call is TRBV6-5, the J call TRBJ2-7, with 8 bases lining up with TRBD2. J gave up 5 bases and V 0 bases, and 9 bases lay outside the gene matches. The CDR3 totals 16 residues. CDR1 is MNHEY and CDR2 is SVGAGI in the germline V gene. The CDR3, as DNA: TGTGCCAGCAGTTACTCGGGTAGCGGGACGGTCAACGAGCAGTACTTC. This gives the protein CASSYSGSGTVNEQYF.

The V call is TRBV5-5, the J call TRBJ1-3; unclear D gene. V dropped 4 bases and J dropped 9 bases, with 26 bases sitting between them. From germline, CDR1 is SGHKS and CDR2 YYEKEE (reference sequence). The CDR3 contains 17 residues. CDR3 sequence: CASSNPRGDTIVGTIYF. CDR3 DNA: TGTGCCAGCAGCAACCCGCGAGGTGACACCATTGTGGGCACCATATATTTT.

The chain combines TRBV7-6 with TRBJ2-2; no clear D. The length of the CDR3 is 16 residues. Germline CDR1 reads SGHVS; CDR2 reads FNYEAQ. Trimming took 1 base from V and 1 from J, leaving 10 bases between them. The chain's CDR3 is CASSLGVSENTGELFF. The CDR3, as DNA: TGTGCCAGCAGCTTAGGGGTCAGTGAGAACACCGGGGAGCTGTTTTTT.

The rearrangement links TRBV5-5 to TRBJ1-4; D may be TRBD1 (5 bases). This CDR3 contains 14 residues. Germline lookup yields CDR1 SGHKS and CDR2 YYEKEE (reference sequence). Deletions cut 0 bases from V and 8 bases from J, with 11 bases between. CDR3 loop: CASSLGQGWEKLFF. Here the CDR3 DNA reads TGTGCCAGCAGCTTGGGGCAGGGTTGGGAAAAACTGTTTTTT.

This clone has only a few counts. This rearrangement joins TRBV7-8 to TRBJ2-2; no firm D call. V was clipped by 1 base and J by 1 base, with 7 bases between them. The CDR3 is 15 amino acids. In germline, CDR1 is SGHVS, CDR2 FQNEAQ. Written as DNA, the CDR3 is TGTGCCAGCAGCTTAGGGTTGGTGAACACCGGGGAGCTGTTTTTT. This translates into CASSLGLVNTGELFF.

V and J are TRBV6-5 and TRBJ1-1; D call uncertain. V lost 5 bases, J lost 1 base, and 8 bases lay in between. Per the germline V gene, CDR1 is MNHEY and CDR2 is SVGAGI. There are 13 residues in the CDR3. The CDR3 loop is CASSPFRNTEAFF. The CDR3 bases are TGTGCCAGCAGTCCCTTCCGGAACACTGAAGCTTTCTTT.

This clone occurred once. The chain uses TRBV2 and TRBJ1-1; the D is unclear. The germline CDR1 and CDR2 sequences are SNHLY and FYNNEI. V dropped 5 bases and J dropped 0 bases, with 7 bases sitting between them. This CDR3 has 13 amino acids. CDR3 nucleotides: TGTGCCAGCAGTCAGTCAGTGAACACTGAAGCTTTCTTT. Protein product: CASSQSVNTEAFF.

V usage is TRBV9 and J usage is TRBJ2-2; D is uncertain. CDR1 SGDLS and CDR2 YYNGEE come from the germline V gene. The CDR3 consists of 13 residues. The ends were cut back, 2 bases at V and 4 bases at J, with 6 bases in the middle. In DNA, the CDR3 is TGTGCCAGCAGCGTCGGCTCCACCGGGGAGCTGTTTTTT. Its protein product is CASSVGSTGELFF.

This chain links TRBV4-3 with TRBJ1-3; tentatively, D is TRBD1 (6 bases). V was clipped by 0 bases and J by 10 bases, with 22 bases between them. CDR3 length equals 17 residues. Germline CDR1 LGHNA, CDR2 YSLEER. The CDR3 coding sequence is TGCGCCAGCAGCCAAGATCAGATGGCAGGGGTCAAAACTACCATATATTTT. The encoded protein is CASSQDQMAGVKTTIYF.

The chain combines TRBV10-3 with TRBJ1-1, with D perhaps matching TRBD1 (5 bases). The CDR3 length is 13 residues. V lost 6 bases and J 2 bases, leaving 10 bases between the germline ends. Germline V gene lookup returns CDR1 ENHRY and CDR2 SYGVKD. The DNA of the CDR3 is TGTGCCATCAGCACCGGGGGTAACACTGAAGCTTTCTTT. It specifies CAISTGGNTEAFF.

The rearrangement joins TRBV10-3 to TRBJ1-5; 8 bases line up with TRBD1. Germline assignment: CDR1 ENHRY and CDR2 SYGVKD. The CDR3 is 14 residues long. Trimming removed 2 bases from V and 9 bases from J; junction bases left unmatched: 6. The CDR3 loop is CAISEDRGSWPQHF. DNA for the CDR3: TGTGCCATCAGTGAGGACAGGGGCTCGTGGCCCCAGCATTTT.

The chain links TRBV19 to TRBJ1-1; TRBD1 aligns across 11 bases. With V trimmed by 7 bases and J by 3 bases, 4 bases remained unmatched. The CDR3 totals 14 residues. Germline CDR1 is LNHDA and CDR2 is SQIVND (reference sequence). The CDR3 region is CASKKGQGDTEAFF. The CDR3 DNA is TGTGCCAGTAAAAAGGGACAGGGGGACACTGAAGCTTTCTTT.

This chain links TRBV5-6 with TRBJ1-1, with a possible D match to TRBD1 (6 bases). There are 15 residues in the CDR3. Germline-derived CDR1 and CDR2 are SGHDT and YYEEEE. The V and J ends lost 1 base and 2 bases respectively, with 12 bases between them. Here the CDR3 DNA reads TGTGCCAGCAGCTTGCGGGGGGGCTCAAACACTGAAGCTTTCTTT. Translation: CASSLRGGSNTEAFF.

The chain employs TRBV7-2 and TRBJ1-1; 8 bases agree with TRBD1. The V gene's germline CDR1 is SGHTA and CDR2 FQGNSA. This CDR3 is 16 amino acids long. V trimming: 4 bases; J trimming: 3 bases; junction bases outside the gene matches: 10. CDR3 loop: CASSSTDRGSYTEAFF. Here the CDR3 DNA reads TGTGCCAGCAGCTCGACCGACAGGGGTAGTTACACTGAAGCTTTCTTT.

The J gene is TRBJ1-2, the V gene TRBV30; no reliable D call. The CDR3 consists of 13 residues. Per germline, CDR1 GTSNPN and CDR2 SVGIG (reference sequence). Trimming removed 2 bases at V and 0 bases at J, with 7 bases between. The CDR3 sequence is CAWSPQANYGYTF. CDR3 bases: TGTGCCTGGAGTCCCCAGGCTAACTATGGCTACACCTTC. The variable domain in full, with the rest retrieved from reference TRBV30 and TRBJ1-2, is SQTIHQWPATLVQPVGSPLSLECTVEGTSNPNLYWYRQAAGRGLQLLFYSVGIGQISSEVPQNLSASRPQDRQFILSSKKLLLSDSGFYLCAWSPQANYGYTFGSGTRLTVV.

This sequence joins TRBV11-2 and TRBJ2-7; 7 nucleotides agree with TRBD2. CDR3 length: 15 amino acids. CDR1 SGHAT and CDR2 FQNNGV come from the germline V gene. The V gene end was trimmed by 5 bases and the J gene end by 1 base; junction bases not matched to a gene: 8. The CDR3, as DNA: TGTGCCAGCAGCCTAGCCGGGCGGGGGTCCTACGAGCAGTACTTC. As protein: CASSLAGRGSYEQYF.

The chain has TRBV5-1 and TRBJ1-1; TRBD1 is a possible D gene (5 bases). The CDR3 spans 16 residues. Trimming removed 4 bases at V and 5 bases at J, with 21 bases between. CDR1 and CDR2 from the germline V gene are SGHRS and YFSETQ. CDR3 coding DNA: TGCGCCAGCAGCGCAGGCCCGCAGGGAGGAGGGACTGAAGCTTTCTTT. Its protein product is CASSAGPQGGGTEAFF.

This sequence joins TRBV7-9 and TRBJ2-3; TRBD1 aligns across 7 bases. The CDR3 is 15 residues long. From germline, CDR1 is SEHNR and CDR2 FQNEAQ (reference sequence). After removal of 1 base from V and 2 bases from J, the junction contained 3 bases not matched to a gene. The CDR3 DNA follows: TGTGCCAGCAGCTTAGGGACAGGACTCACAGATACGCAGTATTTT. This gives the protein CASSLGTGLTDTQYF.

The chain employs TRBV21-1 and TRBJ2-5. TRBV21-1 is annotated as a pseudogene. The CDR3 runs to 16 residues. The CDR3 DNA reads TGTGCCAGCAGCAAATATAGGGAATGGGAACAAGAGACCCAGTACTTC. As protein: CASSKYREWEQETQYF.

The chain links TRBV28 to TRBJ1-1, with TRBD1 identical over 7 bases. The CDR3 loop spans 13 amino acids. The germline V gene encodes CDR1 MDHEN and CDR2 SYDVKM. With V trimmed by 6 bases and J by 1 base, 2 bases remained unmatched. The CDR3 protein is CASSNRGNTEAFF. The CDR3 bases are TGTGCCAGCAGCAACAGGGGGAACACTGAAGCTTTCTTT. The full variable domain, completed using reference TRBV28 and TRBJ1-1, is DVKVTQSSRYLVKRTGEKVFLECVQDMDHENMFWYRQDPGLGLRLIYFSYDVKMKEKGDIPEGYSVSREKKERFSLILESASTNQTSMYLCASSNRGNTEAFFGQGTRLTVV.

This clone has just one count. The chain is built from TRBV7-2 and TRBJ1-1; D unclear. There are 15 residues in the CDR3. CDR1 and CDR2 (germline): SGHTA, FQGNSA. V shed 5 bases and J shed 1 base, with 14 bases lying between them. The CDR3 DNA is TGTGCCAGCAGCCTTAAGGTAATTCCGAACACTGAAGCTTTCTTT. It encodes CASSLKVIPNTEAFF.

The V call is TRBV10-3, the J call TRBJ1-1; no firm D call. Germline V CDR1 and CDR2: ENHRY, SYGVKD. V was trimmed by 5 bases and J by 2 bases, leaving 6 bases between them. The CDR3 is made up of 12 amino acids. CDR3 sequence: CAISPGNTEAFF. The CDR3 nucleotides are TGTGCCATCAGTCCTGGAAACACTGAAGCTTTCTTT.

The chain uses TRBV7-9 and TRBJ2-7, with D maybe TRBD2 (5 bases). This CDR3 is 14 amino acids long. V was clipped by 2 bases and J by 4 bases, with 12 bases between them. Germline loops: CDR1 SEHNR, CDR2 FQNEAQ (reference sequence). The CDR3 here is CASSLNGDVYEQYF. The CDR3 DNA sequence: TGTGCCAGCAGCTTAAACGGGGATGTGTACGAGCAGTACTTC. Complete variable domain (other parts from reference TRBV7-9 and TRBJ2-7): DTGVSQNPRHKITKRGQNVTFRCDPISEHNRLYWYRQTLGQGPEFLTYFQNEAQLEKSRLLSDRFSAERPKGSFSTLEIQRTEQGDSAMYLCASSLNGDVYEQYFGPGTRLTVT.

The chain links TRBV19 to TRBJ2-5, with D possibly TRBD1 on 5 matching bases. CDR1 is LNHDA and CDR2 is SQIVND in the germline V gene (reference sequence). The CDR3 contains 14 residues. V was pared by 1 base and J by 1 base, with 7 bases between. The CDR3 bases are TGTGCCAGTAGTATAGGGCAGGGCCAAGAGACCCAGTACTTC. This codes for CASSIGQGQETQYF.